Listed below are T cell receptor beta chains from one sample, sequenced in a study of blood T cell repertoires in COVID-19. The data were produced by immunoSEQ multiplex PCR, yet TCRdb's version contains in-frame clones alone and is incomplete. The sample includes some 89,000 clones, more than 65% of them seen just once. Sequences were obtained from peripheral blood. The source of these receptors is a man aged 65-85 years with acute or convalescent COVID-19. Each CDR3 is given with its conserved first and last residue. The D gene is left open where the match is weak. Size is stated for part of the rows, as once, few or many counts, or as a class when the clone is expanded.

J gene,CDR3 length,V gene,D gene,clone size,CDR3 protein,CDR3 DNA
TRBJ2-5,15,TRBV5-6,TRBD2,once,CASSFLADLQETQYF,TGTGCCAGCAGCTTTCTAGCGGATCTCCAAGAGACCCAGTACTTC
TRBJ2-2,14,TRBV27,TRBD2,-,CAISSGANTGELFF,TGTGCCATTTCTAGCGGAGCGAACACCGGGGAGCTGTTTTTT
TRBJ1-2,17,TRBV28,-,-,CASSPISQVFFDYGYTF,TGTGCCAGCAGCCCCATATCGCAGGTCTTTTTCGACTATGGCTACACCTTC
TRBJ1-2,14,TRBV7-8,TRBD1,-,CASSSGTGRYGYTF,TGTGCCAGCAGCTCCGGGACAGGTCGATATGGCTACACCTTC
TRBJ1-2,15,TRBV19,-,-,CASSIKEGVAVGYTF,TGTGCCAGTAGTATAAAAGAGGGGGTCGCCGTGGGCTACACCTTC
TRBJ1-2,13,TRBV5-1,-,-,CASSLGTPHGYTF,TGCGCCAGCAGCTTGGGGACTCCCCATGGCTACACCTTC
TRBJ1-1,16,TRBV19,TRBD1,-,CASSIDLGDRGTEAFF,TGTGCCAGTAGTATAGATCTCGGGGACAGGGGCACTGAAGCTTTCTTT
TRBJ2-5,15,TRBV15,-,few,CATSRDRGGTETQYF,TGTGCCACCAGCAGAGATCGTGGAGGGACCGAGACCCAGTACTTC
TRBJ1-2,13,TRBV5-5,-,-,CASSLVAAYGYTF,TGTGCCAGCAGCTTGGTAGCAGCCTATGGCTACACCTTC
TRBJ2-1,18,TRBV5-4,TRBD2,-,CASSLGGLAGASTDEQFF,TGTGCCAGCAGCTTGGGGGGGCTAGCGGGGGCCTCAACGGATGAGCAGTTCTTC
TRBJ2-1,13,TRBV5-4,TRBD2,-,CASSFSGANEQFF,TGTGCCAGCAGCTTTAGCGGGGCCAATGAGCAGTTCTTC
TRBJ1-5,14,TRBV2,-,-,CASSEASGNQPQHF,TGTGCCAGCAGTGAAGCGTCCGGCAATCAGCCCCAGCATTTT
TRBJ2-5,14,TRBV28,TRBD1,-,CASSRRDSKETQYF,TGTGCCAGCAGTAGACGGGACAGTAAAGAGACCCAGTACTTC
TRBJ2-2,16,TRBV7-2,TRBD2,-,CASSSGLAGRTGELFF,TGTGCCAGCAGCTCGGGACTAGCGGGGCGCACCGGGGAGCTGTTTTTT
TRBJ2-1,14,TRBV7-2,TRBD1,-,CASTPDRSYNEQFF,TGTGCCAGCACCCCGGACAGGAGCTACAATGAGCAGTTCTTC
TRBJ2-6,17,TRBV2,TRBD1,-,CASTTGQGIAGANVLTF,TGTGCCAGCACTACAGGACAGGGTATTGCCGGGGCCAACGTCCTGACTTTC